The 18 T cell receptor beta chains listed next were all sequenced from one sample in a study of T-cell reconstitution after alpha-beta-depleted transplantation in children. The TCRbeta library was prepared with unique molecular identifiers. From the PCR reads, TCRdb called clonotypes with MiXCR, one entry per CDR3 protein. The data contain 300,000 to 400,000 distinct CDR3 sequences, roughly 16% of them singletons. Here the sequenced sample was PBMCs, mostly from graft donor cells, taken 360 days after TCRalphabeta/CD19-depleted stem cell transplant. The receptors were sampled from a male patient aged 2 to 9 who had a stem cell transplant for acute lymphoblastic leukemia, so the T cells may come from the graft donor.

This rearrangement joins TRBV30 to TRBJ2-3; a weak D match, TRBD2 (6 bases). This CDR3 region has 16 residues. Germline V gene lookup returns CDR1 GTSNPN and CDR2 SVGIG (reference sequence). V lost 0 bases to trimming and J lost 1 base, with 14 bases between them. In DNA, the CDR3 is TGTGCCTGGAGTGTACGTTTAGGCGGGGGCACAGATACGCAGTATTTT. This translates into CAWSVRLGGGTDTQYF.

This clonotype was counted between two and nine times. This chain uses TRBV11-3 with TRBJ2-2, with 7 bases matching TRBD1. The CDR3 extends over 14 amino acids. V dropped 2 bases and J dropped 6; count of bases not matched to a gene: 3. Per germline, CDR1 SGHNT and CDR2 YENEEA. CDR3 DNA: TGTGCCAGCAGCTTATCCGGGACAGCCGGGGAGCTGTTTTTT. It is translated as CASSLSGTAGELFF.

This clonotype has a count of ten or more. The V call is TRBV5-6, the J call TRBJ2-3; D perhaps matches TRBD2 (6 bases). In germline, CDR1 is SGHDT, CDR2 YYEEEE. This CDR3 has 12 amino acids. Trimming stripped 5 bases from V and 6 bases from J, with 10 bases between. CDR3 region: CASSDRGDTQYF. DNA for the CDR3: TGTGCCAGCAGTGACCGGGGGGATACGCAGTATTTT.

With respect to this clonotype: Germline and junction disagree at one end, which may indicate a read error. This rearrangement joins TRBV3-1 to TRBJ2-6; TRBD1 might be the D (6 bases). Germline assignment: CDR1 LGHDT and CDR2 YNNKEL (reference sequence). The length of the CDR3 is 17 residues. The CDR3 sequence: CASCQDRTGTGANVLTF. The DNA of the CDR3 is TGTGCCAGCTGCCAGGACCGAACAGGGACCGGGGCCAACGTCCTGACTTTC. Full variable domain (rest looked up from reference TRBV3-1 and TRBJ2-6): DTAVSQTPKYLVTQMGNDKSIKCEQNLGHDTMYWYKQDSKKFLKIMFSYNNKELIINETVPNRFSPKSPDKAHLNLHINSLELGDSAVYFCASCQDRTGTGANVLTFGAGSRLTVL.

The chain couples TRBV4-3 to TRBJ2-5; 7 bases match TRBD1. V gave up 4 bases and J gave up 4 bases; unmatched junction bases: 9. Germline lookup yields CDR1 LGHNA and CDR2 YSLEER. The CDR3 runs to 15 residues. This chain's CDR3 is CASSRELRTGETQYF. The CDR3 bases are TGCGCCAGCAGCCGCGAACTCCGGACAGGAGAGACCCAGTACTTC.

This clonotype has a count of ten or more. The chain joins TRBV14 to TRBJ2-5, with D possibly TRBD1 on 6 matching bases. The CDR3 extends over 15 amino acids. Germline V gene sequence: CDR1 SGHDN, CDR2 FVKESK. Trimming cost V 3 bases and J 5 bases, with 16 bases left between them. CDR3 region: CASSQTDSAMETQYF. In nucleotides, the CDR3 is TGTGCCAGCAGCCAGACGGACAGTGCTATGGAGACCCAGTACTTC. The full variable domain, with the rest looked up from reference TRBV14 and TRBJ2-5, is EAGVTQFPSHSVIEKGQTVTLRCDPISGHDNLYWYRRVMGKEIKFLLHFVKESKQDESGMPNNRFLAERTGGTYSTLKVQPAELEDSGVYFCASSQTDSAMETQYFGPGTRLLVL.

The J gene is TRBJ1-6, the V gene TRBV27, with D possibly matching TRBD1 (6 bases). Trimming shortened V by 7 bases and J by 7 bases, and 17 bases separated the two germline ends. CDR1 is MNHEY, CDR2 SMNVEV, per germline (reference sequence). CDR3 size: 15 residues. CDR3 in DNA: TGTGCCAGCATGCCCTCTGGACAGTACAATTCACCCCTCCACTTT. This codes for CASMPSGQYNSPLHF.

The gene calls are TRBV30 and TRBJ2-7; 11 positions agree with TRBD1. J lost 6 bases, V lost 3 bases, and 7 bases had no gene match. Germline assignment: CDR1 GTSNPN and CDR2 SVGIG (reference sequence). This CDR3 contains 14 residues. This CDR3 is CAWSRRGTGGEQYF. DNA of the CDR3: TGTGCCTGGAGCCGGCGAGGGACAGGGGGCGAGCAGTACTTC.

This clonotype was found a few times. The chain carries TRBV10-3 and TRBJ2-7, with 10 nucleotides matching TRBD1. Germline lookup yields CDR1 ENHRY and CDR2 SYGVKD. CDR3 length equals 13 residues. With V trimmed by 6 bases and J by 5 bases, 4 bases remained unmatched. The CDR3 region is CAISRDRGHEQYF. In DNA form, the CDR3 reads TGTGCCATCAGCCGGGACAGGGGCCACGAGCAGTACTTC.

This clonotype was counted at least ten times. In nucleotides, the CDR3 is TGTGCCAGCAGTCGGACAGGGGGCTACGAGCAGTACTTC. It specifies CASSRTGGYEQYF. The chain couples TRBV12-3 or TRBV12-4 to TRBJ2-7; 10 bases map to TRBD1. V dropped 5 bases and J dropped 3; count of bases not matched to a gene: 1. The CDR3 is made up of 13 amino acids.

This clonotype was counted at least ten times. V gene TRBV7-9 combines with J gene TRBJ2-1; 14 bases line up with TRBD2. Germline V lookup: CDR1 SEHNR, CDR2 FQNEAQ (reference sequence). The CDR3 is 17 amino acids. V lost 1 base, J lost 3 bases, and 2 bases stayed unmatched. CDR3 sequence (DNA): TGTGCCAGCAGCTTAGGGGGACTAGCGGGAGTCTACAATGAGCAGTTCTTC. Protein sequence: CASSLGGLAGVYNEQFF.

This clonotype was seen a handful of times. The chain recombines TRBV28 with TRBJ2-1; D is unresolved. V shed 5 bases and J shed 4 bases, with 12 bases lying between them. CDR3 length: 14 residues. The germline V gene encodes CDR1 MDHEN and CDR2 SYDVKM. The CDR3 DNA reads TGTGCCAGCAGTCCCGACTCTTTTTACAATGAGCAGTTCTTC. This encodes CASSPDSFYNEQFF.

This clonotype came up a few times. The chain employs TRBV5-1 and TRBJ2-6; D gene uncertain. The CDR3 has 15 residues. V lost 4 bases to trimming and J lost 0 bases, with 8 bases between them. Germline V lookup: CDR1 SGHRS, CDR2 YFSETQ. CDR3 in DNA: TGCGCCAGCAGCCATCCTTCCTCTGGGGCCAACGTCCTGACTTTC. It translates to CASSHPSSGANVLTF.

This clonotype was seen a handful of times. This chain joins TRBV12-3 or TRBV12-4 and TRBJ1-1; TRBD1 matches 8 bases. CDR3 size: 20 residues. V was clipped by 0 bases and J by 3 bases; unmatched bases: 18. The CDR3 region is CASSLARVFPGQAIDTEAFF. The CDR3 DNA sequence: TGTGCCAGCAGTTTAGCGCGGGTTTTCCCGGGACAGGCGATAGACACTGAAGCTTTCTTT.

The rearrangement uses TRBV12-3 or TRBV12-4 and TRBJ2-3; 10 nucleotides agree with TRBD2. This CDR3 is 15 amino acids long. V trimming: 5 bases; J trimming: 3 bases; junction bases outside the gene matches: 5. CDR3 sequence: CASSRTSGLTDTQYF. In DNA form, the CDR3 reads TGTGCCAGCAGTCGGACTAGCGGACTAACAGATACGCAGTATTTT.

The DNA of the CDR3 is TGTGCCTGGGCTTCCCAGGTAAAAAGGTCAACCCAGTACTTC. Translated, it gives CAWASQVKRSTQYF. The chain uses TRBV30 and TRBJ2-5; unclear D gene. Looked up from germline, CDR1 is GTSNPN and CDR2 is SVGIG (reference sequence). The ends were cut back, 5 bases at V and 8 bases at J, with 21 bases in the middle. CDR3 size: 14 residues.

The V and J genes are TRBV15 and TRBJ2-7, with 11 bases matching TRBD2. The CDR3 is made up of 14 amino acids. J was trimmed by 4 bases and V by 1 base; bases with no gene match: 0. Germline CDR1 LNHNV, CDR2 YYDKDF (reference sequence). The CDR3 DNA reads TGTGCCACCAGCAGAGGGACTAGCGGGTACGAGCAGTACTTC. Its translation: CATSRGTSGYEQYF. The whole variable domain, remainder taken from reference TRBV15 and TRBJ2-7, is DAMVIQNPRYQVTQFGKPVTLSCSQTLNHNVMYWYQQKSSQAPKLLFHYYDKDFNNEADTPDNFQSRRPNTSFCFLDIRSPGLGDTAMYLCATSRGTSGYEQYFGPGTRLTVT.

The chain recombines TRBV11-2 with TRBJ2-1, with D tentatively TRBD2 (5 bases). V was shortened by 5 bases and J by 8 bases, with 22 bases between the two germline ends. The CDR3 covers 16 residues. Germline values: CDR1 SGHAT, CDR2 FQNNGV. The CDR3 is CASSPMGASQAYEQFF. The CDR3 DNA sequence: TGTGCCAGCAGCCCCATGGGAGCTAGTCAGGCGTATGAGCAGTTCTTC.